This TCR beta chain was documented in a study of shared clonotypes between healthy human individuals. As originally analysed: ImmunoSEQ gave junction-only sequences without quality scores, so filtering differed. Clones were read by immunoSEQ multiplex PCR, and TCRdb kept only the in-frame ones, dropping some. The D gene and trimming were derived from the DNA, and the V and J assignments and clone size from that table. The sample lists hundreds of thousands of clones, around 74% occurring once. Into CD45RA+ naive and CD45RA-negative memory subsets, the CD4+ cells were split. V dropped 0 bases and J dropped 5 bases, with 8 bases sitting between them. From germline, CDR1 is SGHNT and CDR2 YYREEE (reference sequence). This CDR3 is 14 amino acids long.

This chain joins TRBV5-4 and TRBJ2-2; D is undetermined. This sequence originates from a young woman in good health. The sample taken for sequencing was memory CD4+ T cells sorted from blood. Noted subset: CD45RA-negative fraction. CDR3 region: CASSLDPKTGELFF. CDR3 nucleotide sequence: TGTGCCAGCAGCTTGGACCCAAAGACCGGGGAGCTGTTTTTT.